This TCR beta chain was identified in a study of preoperative IRX-2 immunotherapy in early breast cancer. V dropped 1 base and J dropped 7; count of bases not matched to a gene: 3. Germline-derived CDR1 and CDR2 are LNHDA and SQIVND (reference sequence). The CDR3 is made up of 14 amino acids. Treatment of the sample: preoperative locoregional IRX-2 cytokine immunotherapy. Samples came from a phase Ib trial of preoperative locoregional IRX-2 cytokine immunotherapy. Profiling relied on immunoSEQ multiplex PCR, and the TCRdb table lists in-frame clones only, not all of them. The sample lists 39,000 or so clones, 60% to 80% occurring once.

This receptor was identified in a human donor with breast cancer. The chain carries TRBV19 and TRBJ1-5, with 8 bases that match TRBD1. Sample: tumor tissue, taken after IRX-2 immunotherapy. CDR3 bases: TGTGCCAGTAGTATAGTTACAGGGGGGCAGCCCCAGCATTTT. It specifies CASSIVTGGQPQHF.